A single sample is the source of the 21 T cell receptor beta chains below, sequenced in a study of T cell responses to AZD1222 COVID-19 vaccine. Data came from immunoSEQ multiplex PCR; TCRdb stores just in-frame clones and leaves some out. The sample shows over 130,000 clones, 75% to 95% of them seen only once. Sequenced here: peripheral blood, sampled 28 days after the second AZD1222 dose. These receptors were collected from an adult who received the AZD1222 COVID-19 vaccine.

The chain employs TRBV27 and TRBJ1-1; 7 bases match TRBD1. Germline trimming cut 5 bases from V and 2 bases from J; bases unmatched to any gene: 5. The CDR3 runs to 14 residues. Germline CDR1 MNHEY, CDR2 SMNVEV (reference sequence). CDR3 residues: CASSPDRDNTEAFF. The DNA of the CDR3 is TGTGCCAGCAGTCCTGACAGGGATAACACTGAAGCTTTCTTT.

The V gene is TRBV10-1, the J gene TRBJ1-4, with 8 bases lining up with TRBD1. The CDR3 spans 16 residues. The trim removed 4 bases at V and 2 bases at J, leaving 6 bases unmatched. The germline CDR1 and CDR2 sequences are WNHNN and SYGVQD (reference sequence). CDR3 coding DNA: TGCGCCAGCAGTGGGACAGGGAGTGGGACTAATGAAAAACTGTTTTTT. Protein: CASSGTGSGTNEKLFF.

V is TRBV27 and J is TRBJ2-7; 10 bases match TRBD1. The CDR3 runs 15 residues. CDR1 and CDR2 (germline): MNHEY, SMNVEV (reference sequence). J was trimmed by 3 bases and V by 5 bases; bases with no gene match: 7. The CDR3 DNA reads TGTGCCAGCAGTGCTCGACAGGGGGCCATCTACGAGCAGTACTTC. Its translation: CASSARQGAIYEQYF.

The chain links TRBV27 to TRBJ2-1; 9 nucleotides align to TRBD2. This CDR3 region has 14 residues. With 5 bases clipped from V and 4 bases from J, the junction kept 3 bases outside the gene matches. Germline V CDR1 and CDR2: MNHEY, SMNVEV (reference sequence). Here the CDR3 reads CASSKTSGYNEQFF. The DNA for the CDR3 is TGTGCCAGCAGTAAGACTAGCGGATACAATGAGCAGTTCTTC.

This rearrangement joins TRBV6-5 to TRBJ1-1; tentative D call: TRBD1 (6 bases). Per the germline V gene, CDR1 is MNHEY and CDR2 is SVGAGI. The germline V and J ends were trimmed by 2 bases and 1 base, with 14 bases remaining between them. The CDR3 loop spans 16 amino acids. CDR3 DNA: TGTGCCAGCAGTTACGCAGGGGCAGGGACGAACACTGAAGCTTTCTTT. This sequence encodes CASSYAGAGTNTEAFF.

V is TRBV11-2 and J is TRBJ1-1; no clear D gene. The CDR3 contains 12 residues. Germline values: CDR1 SGHAT, CDR2 FQNNGV. Trimming pared 5 bases from V and 3 bases from J, leaving 7 bases between. The CDR3 here is CASSPPYTEAFF. Here the CDR3 DNA reads TGTGCCAGCAGCCCTCCCTACACTGAAGCTTTCTTT.

This sequence joins TRBV10-3 and TRBJ2-7; D might be TRBD2 (6 bases). The CDR3 runs to 14 residues. Trimming stripped 5 bases from V and 5 bases from J, with 16 bases between. Germline V gene sequence: CDR1 ENHRY, CDR2 SYGVKD. The CDR3 DNA reads TGTGCCATCAGTTCGGGGGAGACCCCCCACGAGCAGTACTTC. Its protein is CAISSGETPHEQYF.

The chain uses TRBV6-1 and TRBJ1-1, with 7 bases lining up with TRBD1. Germline V lookup: CDR1 MNHNS, CDR2 SASEGT. The CDR3 runs 17 residues. J lost 3 bases, V lost 2 bases, and 12 bases had no gene match. The chain's CDR3 is CASSEWGDRKYYTEAFF. As DNA, the CDR3 is TGTGCCAGCAGTGAATGGGGGGACAGAAAATATTACACTGAAGCTTTCTTT.

The rearrangement uses TRBV11-2 and TRBJ2-7, with D perhaps TRBD2 (6 bases). The germline gives CDR1 SGHAT, CDR2 FQNNGV. The CDR3 covers 13 residues. Trimming pared 8 bases from V and 2 bases from J, leaving 13 bases between. The CDR3 nucleotides read TGTGCCAGCGGCTGGGACTCCCCCTACGAGCAGTACTTC. Encoded protein: CASGWDSPYEQYF.

The rearrangement joins TRBV28 to TRBJ1-5, with 7 bases aligning to TRBD1. In germline, CDR1 is MDHEN, CDR2 SYDVKM. The CDR3 has 14 residues. Trimming cost V 5 bases and J 9 bases; bases outside gene matches: 10. In DNA, the CDR3 is TGTGCCAGCAGTCCCTCGGCTAACAGGGGGCCCCAGCATTTT. This translates into CASSPSANRGPQHF.

V usage is TRBV18 and J usage is TRBJ2-2; D is undetermined. The germline V and J ends were trimmed by 6 bases and 4 bases, with 3 bases remaining between them. This CDR3 contains 11 residues. Germline V gives CDR1 KGHSH, CDR2 LQKENI. CDR3 amino acids: CASSGTGELFF. The CDR3 bases are TGTGCCAGCTCTGGCACCGGGGAGCTGTTTTTT.

V usage is TRBV27 and J usage is TRBJ2-1; D perhaps matches TRBD2 (5 bases). Trimming left V 3 bases short and J 9 bases short, with 12 bases between. CDR1 is MNHEY and CDR2 is SMNVEV in the germline V gene (reference sequence). CDR3 length: 13 amino acids. Here the CDR3 reads CASSLPLAGEQFF. CDR3 coding DNA: TGTGCCAGCAGTTTGCCCCTTGCGGGTGAGCAGTTCTTC.

This chain uses TRBV5-5 with TRBJ2-3; no reliable D call. The V gene's germline CDR1 is SGHKS and CDR2 YYEKEE (reference sequence). The CDR3 sequence is 15 residues long. Trimming removed 1 base from V and 1 base from J, with 10 bases in between. The CDR3 loop reads CASSLSSLGTDTQYF. The CDR3 DNA reads TGTGCCAGCAGCTTGAGTAGCCTCGGCACAGATACGCAGTATTTT.

The V call is TRBV7-9, the J call TRBJ1-3, with a possible D match to TRBD1 (5 bases). The CDR3 loop spans 17 amino acids. The V gene lost 1 base and the J gene lost 0 bases, with 13 bases spanning the gap. Germline CDR1 is SEHNR and CDR2 is FQNEAQ (reference sequence). CDR3 coding DNA: TGTGCCAGCAGCTTAGGGTGGGACCGAAACTCTGGAAACACCATATATTTT. Translated, it gives CASSLGWDRNSGNTIYF.

For the CDR3, the DNA is TGTGCCAGCAGCTTGGCTTCCACAGATACGCAGTATTTT. The encoded protein is CASSLASTDTQYF. The chain joins TRBV5-6 to TRBJ2-3; no clear D. Trimming took 0 bases from V and 2 from J, leaving 4 bases between them. This CDR3 has 13 residues. The germline V gene encodes CDR1 SGHDT and CDR2 YYEEEE.

V is TRBV28 and J is TRBJ1-1, with a possible D match to TRBD1 (5 bases). Trimming pared 5 bases from V and 0 bases from J, leaving 16 bases between. The CDR3 is 16 amino acids. Germline assignment: CDR1 MDHEN and CDR2 SYDVKM. The CDR3 nucleotides are TGTGCCAGCAGTAAGGGGCGGTCGGCAATGAACACTGAAGCTTTCTTT. Translating gives CASSKGRSAMNTEAFF.

The V gene is TRBV28, the J gene TRBJ1-2; 7 bases align to TRBD1. Germline-derived CDR1 and CDR2 are MDHEN and SYDVKM. J gave up 4 bases and V 8 bases, and 1 base lay outside the gene matches. This CDR3 is 11 amino acids long. DNA of the CDR3: TGTGCCAGCGGGGACAGCTATGGCTACACCTTC. Amino acids: CASGDSYGYTF.

The V and J genes are TRBV10-3 and TRBJ2-7, with 12 bases that match TRBD1. CDR1 is ENHRY and CDR2 is SYGVKD in the germline V gene. This CDR3 is 15 amino acids long. Germline trimming cut 6 bases from V and 7 bases from J; bases unmatched to any gene: 10. The CDR3 here is CAISFTGTGGGEQYF. DNA of the CDR3: TGTGCCATCAGCTTCACCGGGACAGGGGGCGGGGAGCAGTACTTC.

This rearrangement joins TRBV14 to TRBJ2-7, with D unresolved. The CDR3 covers 12 residues. Trimming left V 0 bases short and J 8 bases short, with 8 bases between. Looked up from germline, CDR1 is SGHDN and CDR2 is FVKESK. The DNA for the CDR3 is TGTGCCAGCAGCCAAGATAAACAGAAGCAGTACTTC. Translation: CASSQDKQKQYF.

This chain joins TRBV18 and TRBJ1-5, with 8 bases identical to TRBD1. Unmatched junction bases numbered 5, after V lost 5 bases and J lost 2 bases. This CDR3 has 15 amino acids. Germline CDR1 KGHSH, CDR2 LQKENI. CDR3 sequence (DNA): TGTGCCAGCTCAGGACAGGGAGGCGGCAATCAGCCCCAGCATTTT. Its translation is CASSGQGGGNQPQHF.

The chain employs TRBV18 and TRBJ1-1, with D possibly TRBD1 on 5 matching bases. This CDR3 region has 14 residues. The germline V and J ends were trimmed by 0 bases and 2 bases, with 7 bases remaining between them. Germline V gene lookup returns CDR1 KGHSH and CDR2 LQKENI. The CDR3 is CASSPPGPNTEAFF. CDR3 in DNA: TGTGCCAGCTCACCACCGGGGCCCAACACTGAAGCTTTCTTT.